The 15 T cell receptor beta chains reported below all come from one sample, sequenced in a study of OX40 agonist ivuxolimab in advanced cancers. TCRdb keeps only in-frame clones here, not all; method: immunoSEQ multiplex PCR. Of under 95,000 clones listed, about 89% are singletons. The sequencing here drew on CD4+ or CD8+ T cells sorted from blood, taken in a trial of the OX40 agonist ivuxolimab. Source of these receptors: an adult with an advanced solid tumor such as melanoma, head and neck, liver or kidney cancer.

The chain has TRBV6-6 and TRBJ1-6; TRBD1 aligns across 7 bases. The germline V gene encodes CDR1 MNHNY and CDR2 SVGAGI (reference sequence). This CDR3 spans 13 amino acids. The V and J ends lost 8 bases and 9 bases, in that order; junction bases with no gene match: 7. The CDR3 protein is CASYDRVPSPLHF. For the CDR3, the DNA is TGTGCCAGCTACGACAGGGTTCCTTCACCCCTCCACTTT.

V usage is TRBV7-7 and J usage is TRBJ1-1, with D unresolved. Germline CDR1 and CDR2: SSHAT and FNYEAQ (reference sequence). V was clipped by 0 bases and J by 2 bases, with 4 bases between them. The CDR3 is 13 amino acids. The CDR3 DNA reads as TGTGCCAGCAGCTTAGCCTTAAACACTGAAGCTTTCTTT. Translating gives CASSLALNTEAFF.

This clone was seen a handful of times. The chain joins TRBV5-1 to TRBJ2-7; D not certain. Germline CDR1 is SGHRS and CDR2 is YFSETQ. V was shortened by 0 bases and J by 5 bases, with 6 bases between the two germline ends. The CDR3 has 12 residues. The CDR3 region is CASSLESHEQYF. The CDR3 DNA reads as TGCGCCAGCAGCTTGGAATCCCACGAGCAGTACTTC.

V usage is TRBV7-2 and J usage is TRBJ2-2; D is unresolved. The CDR3 extends over 17 amino acids. Looked up from germline, CDR1 is SGHTA and CDR2 is FQGNSA. Trimming removed 2 bases from V and 4 bases from J, with 17 bases in between. Here the CDR3 DNA reads TGTGCCAGCAGCTTAAATGCCCCGATGCATGGCACCGGGGAGCTGTTTTTT. It encodes CASSLNAPMHGTGELFF.

This chain connects TRBV30 to TRBJ1-3; D remains unclear. This CDR3 contains 13 residues. Trimming removed 2 bases at V and 4 bases at J, with 9 bases between. Germline values: CDR1 GTSNPN, CDR2 SVGIG (reference sequence). This CDR3 reads CAWSSGRGNTIYF. CDR3 sequence (DNA): TGTGCCTGGAGTTCGGGTAGGGGAAACACCATATATTTT.

The rearrangement joins TRBV5-4 to TRBJ1-6; D gene uncertain. Trimming stripped 0 bases from V and 10 bases from J, with 11 bases between. Germline V gene lookup returns CDR1 SGHNT and CDR2 YYREEE (reference sequence). The CDR3 is 14 residues long. The CDR3 protein is CASSLGGFNSPLHF. The CDR3 nucleotides are TGTGCCAGCAGCTTGGGAGGGTTCAACTCACCCCTCCACTTT.

This chain uses TRBV2 with TRBJ1-3; maybe TRBD1 (5 bases). From germline, CDR1 is SNHLY and CDR2 FYNNEI. This CDR3 has 14 amino acids. The V end lost 6 bases, the J end lost 4 bases, and 13 bases lay between the germline ends. The CDR3 is CASRGEGYGNTIYF. Here the CDR3 DNA reads TGTGCCAGCAGGGGGGAGGGTTACGGAAACACCATATATTTT.

V and J are TRBV9 and TRBJ2-5; 8 bases are shared with TRBD1. The CDR3 sequence is 15 residues long. The germline V gene has CDR1 SGDLS and CDR2 YYNGEE. With V trimmed by 0 bases and J by 5 bases, 6 bases remained unmatched. This CDR3 reads CASSVEQGAGETQYF. In DNA form, the CDR3 reads TGTGCCAGCAGCGTAGAGCAGGGGGCGGGGGAGACCCAGTACTTC.

J is TRBJ1-2 and V is TRBV18, with D unresolved. The CDR3 length is 14 residues. Trimming cost V 5 bases and J 0 bases, with 10 bases left between them. The germline V gene encodes CDR1 KGHSH and CDR2 LQKENI. CDR3 sequence (DNA): TGTGCCAGCTCAGTCCGGGCCACTAACTATGGCTACACCTTC. Translated: CASSVRATNYGYTF.

The chain combines TRBV11-2 with TRBJ2-2; 8 positions match TRBD1. This CDR3 is built from 15 residues. The germline gives CDR1 SGHAT, CDR2 FQNNGV. After removal of 2 bases from V and 5 bases from J, the junction contained 4 bases not matched to a gene. CDR3 DNA: TGTGCCAGCAGCTTACGACGACAGGGGACCGGGGAGCTGTTTTTT. This codes for CASSLRRQGTGELFF.

As concerns this clone: The identical CDR3 is also encoded by other nucleotide sequences in the sample. This chain joins TRBV19 and TRBJ2-3; TRBD1 is a possible D gene (6 bases). The germline V and J ends were trimmed by 4 bases and 1 base, with 9 bases remaining between them. The CDR3 length is 14 residues. CDR1 and CDR2 from the germline V gene are LNHDA and SQIVND (reference sequence). The CDR3 sequence: CASSRGRGTDTQYF. The CDR3 region has the DNA TGTGCCAGTAGTAGGGGGCGCGGCACAGATACGCAGTATTTT.

As for this clone: The germline gene is not matched at one end of the junction; a read error may be the cause. The V and J genes are TRBV28 and TRBJ1-2, with D perhaps matching TRBD1 (6 bases). Germline V gene sequence: CDR1 MDHEN, CDR2 SYDVKM. The CDR3 totals 12 residues. CDR3 in DNA: TGTGCCAGCACCGAGGACAGCCCCAACTTAATCTTT. It specifies CASTEDSPNLIF.

The V and J genes are TRBV7-9 and TRBJ2-7; 10 bases agree with TRBD2. V was clipped by 5 bases and J by 0 bases; unmatched bases: 4. The CDR3 extends over 15 amino acids. Per germline, CDR1 SEHNR and CDR2 FQNEAQ (reference sequence). The CDR3 protein is CASSEGTSVSYEQYF. The DNA of the CDR3 is TGTGCCAGCAGCGAAGGGACTAGCGTCTCCTACGAGCAGTACTTC.

The J gene is TRBJ2-7, the V gene TRBV5-4; D gene uncertain. CDR3 length equals 12 residues. Trimming took 2 bases from V and 3 from J, leaving 6 bases between them. Germline CDR1 and CDR2: SGHNT and YYREEE (reference sequence). The CDR3 here is CASSLIGYEQYF. The CDR3, as DNA: TGTGCCAGCAGCTTAATAGGCTACGAGCAGTACTTC.

The chain joins TRBV27 to TRBJ2-1; unclear D gene. Trimming removed 4 bases at V and 6 bases at J, with 10 bases between. CDR3 length: 13 amino acids. Looked up from germline, CDR1 is MNHEY and CDR2 is SMNVEV (reference sequence). The CDR3 DNA reads TGTGCCAGCAGTTCACTCGGAACCAATGAGCAGTTCTTC. Its protein product is CASSSLGTNEQFF.